This TCR beta chain was captured in a study of blood T cells in healthy people across ages. Per the germline V gene, CDR1 is LGHNA and CDR2 is YSLEER. Trimming removed 3 bases at V and 5 bases at J, with 16 bases between. This CDR3 has 15 residues. This clonotype was detected a few times. Then a second PCR, running roughly 7 to 11 cycles, was carried out with a sample-barcoded 5' primer and a J-beta primer mix. TCRdb analysed the 5' RACE reads with MiXCR anew, one entry per CDR3 protein. The table lists 750,000 or so distinct CDR3 sequences, just under 25% of them singletons. The same data also contributed to another study, on T cells of mothers and their children.

Sequenced: blood. The TCR comes from a boy aged 10-17 years in good health. The chain has TRBV4-3 and TRBJ2-5, with D possibly being TRBD1 or TRBD2 (5 bases each). The CDR3 loop is CASSQDRDDGETQYF. In DNA, the CDR3 is TGCGCCAGCAGCCAGGACCGGGACGATGGGGAGACCCAGTACTTC.